The 11 T cell receptor beta chains reported below all come from one sample, sequenced in a study of shared clonotypes between healthy human individuals. Clones were read by immunoSEQ multiplex PCR, and TCRdb kept only the in-frame ones, dropping some. The sample yields about 730,000 clones, approximately 72% seen once. Sequences were obtained from memory CD4+ T cells sorted from blood. Stated subset: CD45RA-negative fraction. These receptors were obtained from a woman under 40 in good health.

Concerning this clone itself: Other DNA variants within this sample encode the same CDR3. The V and J genes are TRBV6-1 and TRBJ2-3; D uncertain. V was shortened by 4 bases and J by 6 bases, with 5 bases between the two germline ends. Germline CDR1 and CDR2: MNHNS and SASEGT. The CDR3 sequence is 11 residues long. CDR3 sequence: CASSVSDTQYF. As DNA, the CDR3 is TGTGCCAGCAGTGTTAGTGATACGCAGTATTTT.

The rearrangement uses TRBV15 and TRBJ2-3; D is perhaps TRBD2 (5 bases). The CDR3 runs 14 residues. Germline CDR1 LNHNV, CDR2 YYDKDF (reference sequence). V shed 2 bases and J shed 4 bases, with 10 bases lying between them. The CDR3 bases are TGTGCCACCAGCAGAAATAGCGTAGCAGATACGCAGTATTTT. Translating it yields CATSRNSVADTQYF.

The V and J genes are TRBV19 and TRBJ1-4, with 7 nucleotides matching TRBD1. CDR3 size: 16 residues. Trimming took 1 base from V and 5 from J; bases not matched to a gene: 7. Germline V CDR1 and CDR2: LNHDA, SQIVND (reference sequence). CDR3 bases: TGTGCCAGTAGTATAGCAACCGGGACAGCGAATGAAAAACTGTTTTTT. It codes for CASSIATGTANEKLFF.

This chain links TRBV5-1 with TRBJ2-7; the D is unclear. From germline, CDR1 is SGHRS and CDR2 YFSETQ. The V end was cut by 0 bases, the J end by 5 bases, with 12 bases between. The CDR3 runs to 14 residues. The CDR3 spells CASSLAGSENEQYF. The DNA for the CDR3 is TGCGCCAGCAGCTTGGCCGGCTCAGAAAACGAGCAGTACTTC.

J is TRBJ2-2 and V is TRBV2; TRBD1 agrees at 7 bases. V lost 5 bases, J lost 7 bases, and 10 bases stayed unmatched. Looked up from germline, CDR1 is SNHLY and CDR2 is FYNNEI. The CDR3 consists of 15 residues. CDR3 DNA sequence: TGTGCCAGCAGTCCACTGGACAGGACAGTCGGGGAGCTGTTTTTT. Amino acid sequence: CASSPLDRTVGELFF.

CDR3 residues: CASSGNRYEQYF. CDR3 bases: TGTGCCAGCAGTGGGAACAGGTACGAGCAGTACTTC. V usage is TRBV6-1 and J usage is TRBJ2-7, with a weak D call TRBD1 (5 bases). Between the trimmed V and J ends, which lost 4 bases and 4 bases, there was a span of 8 bases. Germline lookup yields CDR1 MNHNS and CDR2 SASEGT. The length of the CDR3 is 12 residues.

The chain carries TRBV5-6 and TRBJ1-1; D is possibly TRBD1 (5 bases). Trimming removed 7 bases at V and 4 bases at J, with 11 bases between. The CDR3 runs 12 residues. In germline, CDR1 is SGHDT, CDR2 YYEEEE. The CDR3 DNA reads TGTGCCAGCCGGACAATTCGCACTGAAGCTTTCTTT. Translating gives CASRTIRTEAFF. Filled out from reference TRBV5-6 and TRBJ1-1, the complete variable domain reads DAGVTQSPTHLIKTRGQQVTLRCSPKSGHDTVSWYQQALGQGPQFIFQYYEEEERQRGNFPDRFSGHQFPNYSSELNVNALLLGDSALYLCASRTIRTEAFFGQGTRLTVV.

This CDR3 is CASSSGPGQGSNEQFF. Written as DNA, the CDR3 is TGCGCCAGCAGCTCGGGACCGGGACAGGGAAGCAATGAGCAGTTCTTC. This chain uses TRBV5-1 with TRBJ2-1, with 9 nucleotides matching TRBD1. CDR3 length equals 16 residues. Looked up from germline, CDR1 is SGHRS and CDR2 is YFSETQ. V lost 3 bases to trimming and J lost 6 bases; unmatched junction nucleotides: 10.

The V and J genes are TRBV19 and TRBJ1-5, with D tentatively TRBD1 (5 bases). The V end was cut by 9 bases, the J end by 2 bases, with 8 bases between. CDR1 is LNHDA, CDR2 SQIVND, per germline (reference sequence). The CDR3 has 12 residues. The CDR3 loop is CASRGRNQPQHF. The CDR3 bases are TGTGCCAGCCGGGGCCGCAATCAGCCCCAGCATTTT.

This clone was seen only a few times. V usage is TRBV18 and J usage is TRBJ1-1; unclear D gene. The V end lost 3 bases, the J end lost 8 bases, and 13 bases lay between the germline ends. CDR1 is KGHSH, CDR2 LQKENI, per germline. The CDR3 has 13 residues. The CDR3 is CASSPDGHREAFF. CDR3 DNA: TGTGCCAGCTCACCGGATGGGCACCGAGAAGCTTTCTTT.

This clone was detected a few times. CDR3 region: CASSISSGDTQYF. The CDR3 region has the DNA TGTGCCAGTAGTATTTCCAGCGGAGATACGCAGTATTTT. The chain is built from TRBV19 and TRBJ2-3; possible D gene TRBD2, 5 bases. The ends were cut back, 3 bases at V and 5 bases at J, with 9 bases in the middle. Germline assignment: CDR1 LNHDA and CDR2 SQIVND (reference sequence). The CDR3 spans 13 residues. Drawing the rest from reference TRBV19 and TRBJ2-3, the complete variable domain is DGGITQSPKYLFRKEGQNVTLSCEQNLNHDAMYWYRQDPGQGLRLIYYSQIVNDFQKGDIAEGYSVSREKKESFPLTVTSAQKNPTAFYLCASSISSGDTQYFGPGTRLTVL.